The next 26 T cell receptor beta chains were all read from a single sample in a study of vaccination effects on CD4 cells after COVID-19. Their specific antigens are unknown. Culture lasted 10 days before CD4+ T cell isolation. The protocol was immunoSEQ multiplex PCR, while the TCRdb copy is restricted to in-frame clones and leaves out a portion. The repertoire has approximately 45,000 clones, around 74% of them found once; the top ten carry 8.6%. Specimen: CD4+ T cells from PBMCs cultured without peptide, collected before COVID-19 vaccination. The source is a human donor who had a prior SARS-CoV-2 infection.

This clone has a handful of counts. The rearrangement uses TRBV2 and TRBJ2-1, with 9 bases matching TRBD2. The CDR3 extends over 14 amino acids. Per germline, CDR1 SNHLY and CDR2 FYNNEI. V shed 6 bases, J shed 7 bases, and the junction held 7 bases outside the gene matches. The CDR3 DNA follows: TGTGCCAGCAGGTCGCGGGAGGGCCGGAATGAGCAGTTCTTC. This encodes CASRSREGRNEQFF.

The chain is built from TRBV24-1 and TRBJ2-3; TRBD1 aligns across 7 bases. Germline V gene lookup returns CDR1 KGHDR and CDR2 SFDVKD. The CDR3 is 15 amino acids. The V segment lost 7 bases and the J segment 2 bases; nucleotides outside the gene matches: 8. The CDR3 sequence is CATSPSTGTTDTQYF. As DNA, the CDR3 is TGTGCCACCAGCCCCTCGACAGGGACCACAGATACGCAGTATTTT.

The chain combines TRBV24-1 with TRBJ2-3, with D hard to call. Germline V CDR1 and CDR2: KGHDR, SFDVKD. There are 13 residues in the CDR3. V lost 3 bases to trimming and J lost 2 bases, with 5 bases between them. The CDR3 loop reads CATSDTTTDTQYF. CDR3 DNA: TGTGCCACCAGTGATACTACCACAGATACGCAGTATTTT.

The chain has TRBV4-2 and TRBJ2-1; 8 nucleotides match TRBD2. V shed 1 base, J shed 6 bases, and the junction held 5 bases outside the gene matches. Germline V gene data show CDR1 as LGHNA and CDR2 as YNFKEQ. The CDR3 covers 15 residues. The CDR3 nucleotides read TGTGCCAGCAGCCAAGCCCAACTAGCGGCCAATGAGCAGTTCTTC. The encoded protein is CASSQAQLAANEQFF.

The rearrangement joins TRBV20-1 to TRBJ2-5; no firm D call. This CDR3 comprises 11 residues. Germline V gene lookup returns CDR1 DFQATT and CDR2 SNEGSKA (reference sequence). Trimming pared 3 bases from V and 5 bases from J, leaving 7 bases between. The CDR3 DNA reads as TGCAGTGCTAGGAATTGGGAGACCCAGTACTTC. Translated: CSARNWETQYF.

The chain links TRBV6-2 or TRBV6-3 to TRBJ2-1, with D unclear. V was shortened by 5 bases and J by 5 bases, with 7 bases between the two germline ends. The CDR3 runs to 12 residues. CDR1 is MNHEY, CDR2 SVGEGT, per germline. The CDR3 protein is CASSRQNNEQFF. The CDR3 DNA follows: TGTGCCAGCAGTCGGCAGAACAATGAGCAGTTCTTC.

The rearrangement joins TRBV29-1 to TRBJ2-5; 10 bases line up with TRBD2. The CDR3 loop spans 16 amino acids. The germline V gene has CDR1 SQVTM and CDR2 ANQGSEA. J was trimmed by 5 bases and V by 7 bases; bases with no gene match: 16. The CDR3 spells CSAAGKRGGRVETQYF. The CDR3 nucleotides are TGCAGCGCAGCAGGCAAGCGGGGGGGCCGTGTGGAGACCCAGTACTTC.

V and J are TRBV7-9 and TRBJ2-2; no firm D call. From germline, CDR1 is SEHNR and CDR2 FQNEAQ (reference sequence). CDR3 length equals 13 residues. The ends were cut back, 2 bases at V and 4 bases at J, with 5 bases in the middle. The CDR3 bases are TGTGCCAGCAGCTTAACCAGCACCGGGGAGCTGTTTTTT. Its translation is CASSLTSTGELFF.

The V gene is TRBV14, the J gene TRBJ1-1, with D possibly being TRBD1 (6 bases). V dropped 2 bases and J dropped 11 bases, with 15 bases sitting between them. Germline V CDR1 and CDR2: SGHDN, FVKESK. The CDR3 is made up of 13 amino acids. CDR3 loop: CASSQTLQGSAFF. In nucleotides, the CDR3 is TGTGCCAGCAGCCAAACACTACAGGGATCGGCTTTCTTT.

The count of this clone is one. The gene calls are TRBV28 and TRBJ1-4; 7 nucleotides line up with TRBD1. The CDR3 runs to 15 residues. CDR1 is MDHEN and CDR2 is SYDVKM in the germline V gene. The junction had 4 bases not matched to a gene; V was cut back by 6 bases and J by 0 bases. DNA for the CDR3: TGTGCCAGCAGCCGGGACAGTGCAACTAATGAAAAACTGTTTTTT. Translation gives CASSRDSATNEKLFF.

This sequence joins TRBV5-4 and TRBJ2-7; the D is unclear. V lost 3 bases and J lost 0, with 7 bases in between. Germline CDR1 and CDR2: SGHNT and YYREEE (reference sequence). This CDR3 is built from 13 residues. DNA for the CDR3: TGTGCCAGCAGCTCCGGCGACTCCTACGAGCAGTACTTC. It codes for CASSSGDSYEQYF.

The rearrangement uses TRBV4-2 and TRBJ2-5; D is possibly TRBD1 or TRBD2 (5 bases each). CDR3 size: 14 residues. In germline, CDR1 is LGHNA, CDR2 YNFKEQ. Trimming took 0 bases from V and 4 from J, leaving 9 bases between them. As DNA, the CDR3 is TGTGCCAGCAGCCAAGATTGGGGACGAGAGACCCAGTACTTC. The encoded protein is CASSQDWGRETQYF.

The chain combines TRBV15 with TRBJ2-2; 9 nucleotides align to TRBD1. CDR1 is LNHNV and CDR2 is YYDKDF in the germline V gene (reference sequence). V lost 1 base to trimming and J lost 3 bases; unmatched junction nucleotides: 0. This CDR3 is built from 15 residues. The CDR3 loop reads CATSRGDRDTGELFF. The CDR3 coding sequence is TGTGCCACCAGCAGAGGGGACAGGGACACCGGGGAGCTGTTTTTT.

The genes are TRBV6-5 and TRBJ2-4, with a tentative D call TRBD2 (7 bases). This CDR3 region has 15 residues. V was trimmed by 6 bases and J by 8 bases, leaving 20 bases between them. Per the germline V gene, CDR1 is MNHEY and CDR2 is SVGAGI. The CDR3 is CASSPLFGGADIQYF. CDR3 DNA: TGTGCCAGCAGCCCCCTTTTTGGGGGGGCAGACATTCAGTACTTC.

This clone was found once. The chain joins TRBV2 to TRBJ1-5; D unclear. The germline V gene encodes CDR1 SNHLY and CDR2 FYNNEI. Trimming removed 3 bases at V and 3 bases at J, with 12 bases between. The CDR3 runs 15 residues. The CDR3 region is CASSEFVRDNQPQHF. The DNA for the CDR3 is TGTGCCAGCAGTGAGTTCGTACGTGACAATCAGCCCCAGCATTTT.

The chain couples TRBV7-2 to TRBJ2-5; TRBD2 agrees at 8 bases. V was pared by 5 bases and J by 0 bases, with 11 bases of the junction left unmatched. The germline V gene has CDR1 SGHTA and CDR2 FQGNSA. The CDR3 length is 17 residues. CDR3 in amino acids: CASSGGLAFTYQETQYF. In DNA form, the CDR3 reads TGTGCCAGCAGCGGAGGACTAGCCTTTACGTACCAAGAGACCCAGTACTTC.

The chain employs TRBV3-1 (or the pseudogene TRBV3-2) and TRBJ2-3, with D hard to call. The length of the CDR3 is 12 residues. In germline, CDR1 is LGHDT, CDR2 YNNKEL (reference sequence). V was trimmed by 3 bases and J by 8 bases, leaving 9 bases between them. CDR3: CASSQEMGTQYF. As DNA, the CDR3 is TGTGCCAGCAGCCAGGAGATGGGTACGCAGTATTTT.

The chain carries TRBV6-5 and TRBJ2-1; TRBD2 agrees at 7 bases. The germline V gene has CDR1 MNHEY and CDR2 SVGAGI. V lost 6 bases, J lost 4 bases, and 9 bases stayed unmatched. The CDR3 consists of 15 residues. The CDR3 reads CASRLIAGDYNEQFF. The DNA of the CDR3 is TGTGCCAGCAGACTCATAGCGGGCGATTACAATGAGCAGTTCTTC.

The CDR3 DNA reads as TGTGCCAGCAACCTCGGACAGGGCAGGCAGCCCCAGCATTTT. Its translation: CASNLGQGRQPQHF. The chain combines TRBV21-1 with TRBJ1-5; TRBD1 reflects the table's D call only, with no check against the DNA. TRBV21-1 is an annotated pseudogene. CDR3 length equals 14 residues.

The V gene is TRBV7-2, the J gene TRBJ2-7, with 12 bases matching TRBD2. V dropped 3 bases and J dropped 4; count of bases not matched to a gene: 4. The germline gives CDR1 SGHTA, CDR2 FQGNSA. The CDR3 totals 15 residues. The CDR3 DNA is TGTGCCAGCAGCTTGGCGACTAGCGGGGGTTACGAGCAGTACTTC. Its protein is CASSLATSGGYEQYF. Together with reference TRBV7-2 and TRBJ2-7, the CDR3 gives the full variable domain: GAGVSQSPSNKVTEKGKDVELRCDPISGHTALYWYRQSLGQGLEFLIYFQGNSAPDKSGLPSDRFSAERTGGSVSTLTIQRTQQEDSAVYLCASSLATSGGYEQYFGPGTRLTVT.

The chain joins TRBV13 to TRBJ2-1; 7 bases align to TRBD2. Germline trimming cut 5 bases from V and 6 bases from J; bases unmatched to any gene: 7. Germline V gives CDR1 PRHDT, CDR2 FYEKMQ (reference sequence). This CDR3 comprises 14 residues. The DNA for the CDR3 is TGTGCCAGCAGCCGACGACTAGCCCCCAATGAGCAGTTCTTC. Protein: CASSRRLAPNEQFF.

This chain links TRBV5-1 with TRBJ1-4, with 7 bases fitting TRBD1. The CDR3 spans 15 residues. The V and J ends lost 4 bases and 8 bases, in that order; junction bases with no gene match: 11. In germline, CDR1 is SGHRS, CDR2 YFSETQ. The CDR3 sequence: CASSPRDRGDEKLFF. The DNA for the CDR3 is TGCGCCAGCAGCCCACGGGACAGAGGGGACGAAAAACTGTTTTTT.

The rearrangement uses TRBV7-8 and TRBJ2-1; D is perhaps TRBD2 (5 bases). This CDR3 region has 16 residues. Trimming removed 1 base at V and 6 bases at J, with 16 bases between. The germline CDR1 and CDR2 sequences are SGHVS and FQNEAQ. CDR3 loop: CASSLVYLAVSNEQFF. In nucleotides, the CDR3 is TGTGCCAGCAGCTTAGTATACCTAGCTGTGTCCAATGAGCAGTTCTTC.

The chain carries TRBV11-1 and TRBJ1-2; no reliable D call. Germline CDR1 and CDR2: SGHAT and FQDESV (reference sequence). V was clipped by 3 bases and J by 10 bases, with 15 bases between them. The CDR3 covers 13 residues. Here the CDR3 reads CASSLSPTSYYTF. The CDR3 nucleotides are TGTGCCAGCAGCTTGTCCCCTACTAGCTACTACACCTTC.

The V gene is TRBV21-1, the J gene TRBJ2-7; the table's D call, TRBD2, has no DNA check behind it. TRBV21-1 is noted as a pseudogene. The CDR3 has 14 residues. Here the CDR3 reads CASSKALSLTEQYF. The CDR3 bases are TGTGCCAGCAGCAAAGCGCTTTCACTTACCGAGCAGTACTTC.

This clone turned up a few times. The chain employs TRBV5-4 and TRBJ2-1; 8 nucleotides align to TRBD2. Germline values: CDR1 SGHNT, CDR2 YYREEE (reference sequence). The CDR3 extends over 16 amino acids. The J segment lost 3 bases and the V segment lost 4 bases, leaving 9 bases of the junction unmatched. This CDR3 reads CASSGRGGFDYNEQFF. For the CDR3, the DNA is TGTGCCAGCAGCGGGCGCGGGGGGTTCGACTACAATGAGCAGTTCTTC.